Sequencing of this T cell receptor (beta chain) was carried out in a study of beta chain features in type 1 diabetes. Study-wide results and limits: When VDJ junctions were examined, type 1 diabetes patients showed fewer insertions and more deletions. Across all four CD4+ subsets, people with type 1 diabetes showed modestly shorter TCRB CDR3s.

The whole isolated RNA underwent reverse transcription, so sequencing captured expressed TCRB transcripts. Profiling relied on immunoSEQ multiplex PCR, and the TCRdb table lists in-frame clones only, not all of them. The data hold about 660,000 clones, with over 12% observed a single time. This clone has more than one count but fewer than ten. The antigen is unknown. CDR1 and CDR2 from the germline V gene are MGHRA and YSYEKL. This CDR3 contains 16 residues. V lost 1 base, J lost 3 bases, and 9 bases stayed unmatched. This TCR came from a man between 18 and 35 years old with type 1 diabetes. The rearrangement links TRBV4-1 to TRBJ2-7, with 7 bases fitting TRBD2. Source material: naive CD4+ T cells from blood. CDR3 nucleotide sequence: TGCGCCAGCAGCCAAGCAACCGGGACTATAAGCTACGAGCAGTACTTC. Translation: CASSQATGTISYEQYF.